The 23 T cell receptor beta chains listed next were all sequenced from one sample in a study of beta chain features in type 1 diabetes. Expressed TCRB transcripts got sequenced, as all isolated RNA was reverse transcribed. TCRdb keeps only in-frame clones here, not all; method: immunoSEQ multiplex PCR. There are under 450,000 clones in the sample; approximately 14% occur only once, and under 0.04% lies in the top ten. Sequenced input: naive CD4+ T cells from blood. These receptors all stem from a man aged 25 to 40 in good health.

The chain links TRBV9 to TRBJ1-2; unclear D gene. CDR1 and CDR2 from the germline V gene are SGDLS and YYNGEE. Trimming took off 4 bases at V and 3 bases at J, with 13 bases between the two ends. CDR3 length: 14 amino acids. DNA for the CDR3: TGTGCCAGCAGCCCCTCGGGTGGGTACTATGGCTACACCTTC. Its protein is CASSPSGGYYGYTF.

Worth noting for this clone: In the same sample, other DNA sequences code for this CDR3. The rearrangement uses TRBV18 and TRBJ2-5; D not resolved. In germline, CDR1 is KGHSH, CDR2 LQKENI. V was pared by 5 bases and J by 1 base, with 8 bases between. The CDR3 length is 13 residues. The CDR3 nucleotides read TGTGCCAGCTCAACATACTCCCAAGAGACCCAGTACTTC. It encodes CASSTYSQETQYF.

The V gene is TRBV10-3, the J gene TRBJ2-7; D is uncertain. Deletions cut 10 bases from V and 3 bases from J, with 19 bases between. The CDR3 extends over 14 amino acids. CDR1 ENHRY and CDR2 SYGVKD come from the germline V gene. DNA of the CDR3: TGTGCCACTACAAGTGACATTATCCGCTACGAGCAGTACTTC. As protein: CATTSDIIRYEQYF.

The chain employs TRBV7-6 and TRBJ2-1; D not certain. Germline V lookup: CDR1 SGHVS, CDR2 FNYEAQ. Trimming stripped 5 bases from V and 4 bases from J, with 18 bases between. The CDR3 extends over 16 amino acids. The CDR3 loop is CASSPSWADAYNEQFF. In DNA form, the CDR3 reads TGTGCCAGCAGCCCCAGCTGGGCGGACGCTTACAATGAGCAGTTCTTC.

The V gene is TRBV7-7, the J gene TRBJ2-2; 10 bases match TRBD1. J was trimmed by 6 bases and V by 5 bases; bases with no gene match: 6. CDR1 and CDR2 from the germline V gene are SSHAT and FNYEAQ (reference sequence). The CDR3 covers 15 residues. The CDR3 loop is CASSKTGQGAGELFF. The CDR3 DNA reads TGTGCCAGCAGCAAAACAGGACAGGGGGCCGGGGAGCTGTTTTTT. The entire variable domain, with the rest obtained from reference TRBV7-7 and TRBJ2-2, is as follows: GAGVSQSPRYKVTKRGQDVTLRCDPISSHATLYWYQQALGQGPEFLTYFNYEAQPDKSGLPSDRFSAERPEGSISTLTIQRTEQRDSAMYRCASSKTGQGAGELFFGEGSRLTVL.

This chain connects TRBV6-5 to TRBJ2-2; D not resolved. The CDR3 sequence is 13 residues long. Germline lookup yields CDR1 MNHEY and CDR2 SVGAGI. V gave up 5 bases and J gave up 1 base, with 5 bases separating them. CDR3 sequence: CASSRRNTGELFF. The CDR3, as DNA: TGTGCCAGCAGTCGCCGGAACACCGGGGAGCTGTTTTTT.

The chain has TRBV7-2 and TRBJ2-2, with D possibly being TRBD2 (5 bases). V was pared by 5 bases and J by 1 base, with 17 bases between. The CDR3 runs 17 residues. Germline lookup yields CDR1 SGHTA and CDR2 FQGNSA. The CDR3 sequence: CASSPSRVWRNTGELFF. The CDR3 coding sequence is TGTGCCAGCAGCCCATCGCGGGTATGGAGGAACACCGGGGAGCTGTTTTTT.

The chain links TRBV6-1 to TRBJ2-7; D perhaps matches TRBD2 (6 bases). The CDR3 extends over 13 amino acids. The V end lost 10 bases, the J end lost 1 base, and 14 bases lay between the germline ends. CDR1 is MNHNS and CDR2 is SASEGT in the germline V gene. CDR3 sequence (DNA): TGTGCCATCCGAGGCGGGGTTTCCTACGAGCAGTACGTC. Translating gives CAIRGGVSYEQYV.

The chain employs TRBV30 and TRBJ1-3, with D unresolved. This CDR3 region has 13 residues. V was trimmed by 0 bases and J by 5 bases, leaving 8 bases between them. Germline CDR1 GTSNPN, CDR2 SVGIG (reference sequence). The CDR3 bases are TGTGCCTGGAGTGTACTCGGCAGAAACACCATATATTTT. Amino acids: CAWSVLGRNTIYF.

The chain couples TRBV30 to TRBJ2-1; 11 positions agree with TRBD2. The CDR3 consists of 14 residues. Germline CDR1 reads GTSNPN; CDR2 reads SVGIG (reference sequence). The trim removed 5 bases at V and 3 bases at J, leaving 3 bases unmatched. This CDR3 reads CAWALAGGYNEQFF. The CDR3 DNA reads as TGTGCCTGGGCTCTAGCGGGGGGCTACAATGAGCAGTTCTTC.

There are a few counts of this clone. The chain carries TRBV4-2 and TRBJ1-2; TRBD1 agrees at 7 bases. The CDR3 runs to 14 residues. Per the germline V gene, CDR1 is LGHNA and CDR2 is YNFKEQ. The V gene end was trimmed by 4 bases and the J gene end by 2 bases; junction bases not matched to a gene: 4. The CDR3 DNA is TGTGCCAGCAGCCTACGACAGGGAAACTATGGCTACACCTTC. Amino acids: CASSLRQGNYGYTF.

Ten or more counts support this clone. The CDR3 region is CASSLANEQFF. DNA of the CDR3: TGTGCCAGCAGCCTAGCAAATGAGCAGTTCTTC. The chain carries TRBV14 and TRBJ2-1, with D hard to call. V was trimmed by 4 bases and J by 7 bases, leaving 5 bases between them. The CDR3 is 11 residues long. Germline V gene data show CDR1 as SGHDN and CDR2 as FVKESK. The whole variable domain, remainder taken from reference TRBV14 and TRBJ2-1, is EAGVTQFPSHSVIEKGQTVTLRCDPISGHDNLYWYRRVMGKEIKFLLHFVKESKQDESGMPNNRFLAERTGGTYSTLKVQPAELEDSGVYFCASSLANEQFFGPGTRLTVL.

The rearrangement links TRBV2 to TRBJ2-7; 12 bases line up with TRBD2. The germline V gene has CDR1 SNHLY and CDR2 FYNNEI. The CDR3 loop spans 15 amino acids. The V segment lost 2 bases and the J segment 5 bases; nucleotides outside the gene matches: 4. CDR3 sequence (DNA): TGTGCCAGCAGTGAATTACTAGCGGGGGGCGACGAGCAGTACTTC. The encoded protein is CASSELLAGGDEQYF.

The chain combines TRBV5-1 with TRBJ1-4; D not certain. Germline CDR1 and CDR2: SGHRS and YFSETQ. The CDR3 is 14 amino acids. Trimming removed 7 bases from V and 2 bases from J, with 12 bases in between. The CDR3 nucleotides are TGCGCCAGCTGCGAAGGGTCGACTAATGAAAAACTGTTTTTT. Its translation: CASCEGSTNEKLFF.

This clone showed up just a few times. This same CDR3 is encoded by further DNA sequences in the sample. The rearrangement links TRBV5-1 to TRBJ2-5; no firm D call. Per germline, CDR1 SGHRS and CDR2 YFSETQ. This CDR3 has 11 residues. V lost 2 bases, J lost 3 bases, and 2 bases lay in between. The chain's CDR3 is CASSFKETQYF. The DNA of the CDR3 is TGCGCCAGCAGCTTTAAAGAGACCCAGTACTTC.

The CDR3 loop reads CASSLQHGNQETQYF. For the CDR3, the DNA is TGTGCCAGCAGCCTACAGCACGGGAACCAAGAGACCCAGTACTTC. The rearrangement links TRBV7-2 to TRBJ2-5, with D maybe TRBD2 (5 bases). Trimming cost V 5 bases and J 0 bases, with 13 bases left between them. There are 15 residues in the CDR3. The germline CDR1 and CDR2 sequences are SGHTA and FQGNSA.

Regarding this clone: This sample includes further DNA sequences coding for the same CDR3. The chain is built from TRBV20-1 and TRBJ2-5; D call uncertain. The CDR3 length is 11 residues. Per germline, CDR1 DFQATT and CDR2 SNEGSKA (reference sequence). The germline V and J ends were trimmed by 5 bases and 5 bases, with 9 bases remaining between them. CDR3 bases: TGCAGTGCTTCTAGACGTGAGACCCAGTACTTC. The encoded protein is CSASRRETQYF.

In its sample, this clone was seen a few times. The CDR3 coding sequence is TGTGCCAGCAGGACCGCGATTCAGACCCAGTACTTC. Translation gives CASRTAIQTQYF. The V gene is TRBV2, the J gene TRBJ2-5; D ambiguous. Per the germline V gene, CDR1 is SNHLY and CDR2 is FYNNEI. The CDR3 is 12 residues long. Trimming pared 6 bases from V and 6 bases from J, leaving 11 bases between.

V and J are TRBV9 and TRBJ2-2, with D unresolved. The germline V gene encodes CDR1 SGDLS and CDR2 YYNGEE. This CDR3 comprises 15 residues. Trimming left V 0 bases short and J 0 bases short, with 6 bases between. The CDR3 coding sequence is TGTGCCAGCAGCGTAGGAGCCACGAACACCGGGGAGCTGTTTTTT. Translated, it gives CASSVGATNTGELFF.

This rearrangement joins TRBV7-2 to TRBJ1-5, with TRBD1 as a possible D gene (5 bases). Trimming pared 4 bases from V and 7 bases from J, leaving 11 bases between. The CDR3 spans 13 residues. Germline V gene lookup returns CDR1 SGHTA and CDR2 FQGNSA. The CDR3 nucleotides read TGTGCCAGCAGCTCGGTGGGGGGACAGCCCCAGCATTTT. Amino acid sequence: CASSSVGGQPQHF.

The chain is built from TRBV2 and TRBJ1-6, with D hard to call. Between the trimmed V and J ends, which lost 0 bases and 9 bases, there was a span of 6 bases. There are 13 residues in the CDR3. CDR1 is SNHLY and CDR2 is FYNNEI in the germline V gene. In DNA, the CDR3 is TGTGCCAGCAGTGAAGCGCTCGTTTCACCCCTCCACTTT. As protein: CASSEALVSPLHF.

This clone was picked up a small number of times. V and J are TRBV5-1 and TRBJ2-7; TRBD1 or TRBD2 may be the D gene (5 bases each). The V gene lost 1 base and the J gene lost 6 bases, with 14 bases spanning the gap. There are 14 residues in the CDR3. Germline lookup yields CDR1 SGHRS and CDR2 YFSETQ. CDR3: CASSLLGDRSEQYV. CDR3 nucleotides: TGCGCCAGCAGCTTGTTAGGGGACCGGTCCGAGCAGTACGTC.

This clone was seen a few times. This chain connects TRBV6-5 to TRBJ2-1, with a possible D match to TRBD2 (6 bases). Germline lookup yields CDR1 MNHEY and CDR2 SVGAGI. This CDR3 region has 14 residues. Trimming took off 2 bases at V and 7 bases at J, with 12 bases between the two ends. The CDR3 nucleotides read TGTGCCAGCAGTTACGCGGCAGGGAGGAATGAGCAGTTCTTC. Protein product: CASSYAAGRNEQFF.